This T cell receptor beta chain was captured by sequencing in a study of sequential checkpoint blockade in melanoma. About the study: TCRβ was sequenced from DNA of about 96 pretreatment tumors.

Study outcomes and limitations: Patients with week-13 increases in T-cell fraction and clonality benefited about 30 times more often. PD-L1 staining and CD8+ counts, not mutational load, tracked tumor T-cell clonality.

Trimming cost V 4 bases and J 2 bases, with 8 bases left between them. The CDR3 is 14 amino acids. Germline V gene sequence: CDR1 SGHNT, CDR2 YENEEA. Sequencing was performed with immunoSEQ multiplex PCR; in TCRdb, only in-frame clones are kept and a portion is missing. The sample yields some 2,300 clones, around 35% seen once. This clone was counted between two and nine times. Its target is unknown. Treatment of the sample: randomized to nivolumab then ipilimumab (arm A) or the reverse (arm B). The TCR sequence derives from a human donor with melanoma. The V and J genes are TRBV11-3 and TRBJ1-4, with D uncertain. The sample in question was tumor tissue (inferred from file names), obtained from a patient given nivolumab and ipilimumab in sequence. The CDR3 DNA is TGTGCCAGCAGCTCCCCAGCCACTAATGAAAAACTGTTTTTT. It codes for CASSSPATNEKLFF.